These T cell receptor beta chains were read from a single sample in a study of response to subunit inactivated influenza vaccine. MiXCR, run by TCRdb on the RT-PCR reads, gives a single entry per CDR3 protein. The profile shows approximately 480,000 distinct CDR3 sequences, about 10% of them singletons. The starting material was PBMCs from blood, obtained 45 days after vaccination. The source is a man aged 45-60 years who received an inactivated influenza vaccine. The CDR3 runs from the conserved cysteine through the conserved F or W. A D gene is named only where the DNA matches it firmly. Expanded clones get a size class; other rows say once, few or many, or leave the size out.

j_gene	v_gene	d_gene	abundance	CDR3aa	CDR3nt
TRBJ2-5	TRBV12-3/TRBV12-4	.	few	CASSSTGLKTQYF	TGTGCCAGCAGTTCTACAGGGTTGAAGACCCAGTACTTC
TRBJ1-4	TRBV9	.	few	CASSVGTVEKLFF	TGTGCCAGCAGCGTTGGGACTGTGGAAAAACTGTTTTTT
TRBJ2-7	TRBV11-3	.	.	CASSLGSGPSYEQYF	TGTGCCAGCAGCTTAGGTAGCGGCCCATCCTACGAGCAGTACTTC
TRBJ1-1	TRBV20-1	.	few	CSARPDRNTEAFF	TGCAGTGCTAGACCCGACAGGAACACTGAAGCTTTCTTT
TRBJ2-7	TRBV6-2/TRBV6-3	.	.	CASRSQGAAYEQYF	TGTGCCAGCAGGTCACAGGGAGCGGCCTACGAGCAGTACTTC
TRBJ2-7	TRBV10-3	.	.	CAISESVPELWEQYF	TGTGCCATCAGTGAGTCTGTACCTGAGTTGTGGGAGCAGTACTTC
TRBJ2-7	TRBV12-3/TRBV12-4	.	few	CASSPAQQAGEQYF	TGTGCCAGCAGCCCCGCCCAGCAAGCCGGAGAGCAGTACTTC
TRBJ1-2	TRBV20-1	.	few	CSARQRANYGYTF	TGCAGTGCTCGACAGAGAGCTAACTATGGCTACACCTTC
TRBJ2-1	TRBV6-2/TRBV6-3	TRBD1	few	CASDRGYEQFF	TGTGCCAGCGACAGGGGCTATGAGCAGTTCTTC
TRBJ2-2	TRBV6-2/TRBV6-3	.	.	CATSGQFNGELFF	TGTGCCACCTCGGGGCAGTTCAACGGGGAGCTGTTTTTT
TRBJ2-5	TRBV20-1	.	few	CSARDKNSLETQYF	TGCAGTGCTAGAGATAAGAACAGCTTAGAGACCCAGTACTTC
TRBJ1-1	TRBV29-1	TRBD1	many	CSVAGTGGGNTEAFF	TGCAGCGTGGCGGGGACAGGGGGGGGGAACACTGAAGCTTTCTTT
TRBJ2-5	TRBV12-3/TRBV12-4	TRBD2	many	CASSQTTSGRETQYF	TGTGCCAGCAGTCAAACGACTAGCGGGAGGGAGACCCAGTACTTC
TRBJ1-4	TRBV11-2	.	.	CASRLAGAGNEKLFF	TGTGCCAGCAGACTAGCTGGGGCGGGTAATGAAAAACTGTTTTTT
TRBJ2-3	TRBV7-2	TRBD2	.	CASSLATSGSYDTQYF	TGTGCCAGCAGCTTAGCAACTAGCGGGAGCTACGATACGCAGTATTTT